Listed below are T cell receptor beta chains from one sample, sequenced in a study of cytomegalovirus exposure and HLA in healthy donors. TCRdb's table, derived via immunoSEQ multiplex PCR, lists solely in-frame clones and lacks some. The table lists 100,000 to 150,000 clones, with approximately 1.7% in the top ten. The sample was PBMCs. These receptor sequences come from a man aged 18-30 years in good health and CMV-seronegative. Each CDR3 is given with its conserved first and last residue. The order of the fields is V gene, J gene, D gene, CDR3 DNA, CDR3 protein. D genes are given only for firm matches.

v_gene: TRBV19
j_gene: TRBJ2-7
d_gene: TRBD2
CDR3nt: TGTGCCAGTAGTATCTTAGCGGGAGGTCTTTCGGCAACGGGCGAGCAGTACTTC
CDR3aa: CASSILAGGLSATGEQYF

v_gene: TRBV4-1
j_gene: TRBJ2-1
d_gene: TRBD2
CDR3nt: TGCGCCAGCAGCCCAAATGGGGAGGGGATTGAGCAGTTCTTC
CDR3aa: CASSPNGEGIEQFF

v_gene: TRBV28
j_gene: TRBJ2-7
d_gene: .
CDR3nt: TGTGCCAGCAGTCTAACCCCGGGACAAATGGGCGAGCAGTACTTC
CDR3aa: CASSLTPGQMGEQYF

v_gene: TRBV6-5
j_gene: TRBJ2-3
d_gene: .
CDR3nt: TGTGCCAGCAGTTACCGGACAACAACAGATACGCAGTATTTT
CDR3aa: CASSYRTTTDTQYF

v_gene: TRBV29-1
j_gene: TRBJ2-7
d_gene: TRBD2
CDR3nt: TGCAGCGTTGGGGGAGCTCGTAGCGGGGCCTCCTACGAGCAGTACTTC
CDR3aa: CSVGGARSGASYEQYF

v_gene: TRBV5-3
j_gene: TRBJ2-7
d_gene: .
CDR3nt: TGTGCCAGAAGCTCAATCTTCTTACTTTCCTACGAGCAGTACTTC
CDR3aa: CARSSIFLLSYEQYF

v_gene: TRBV28
j_gene: TRBJ1-5
d_gene: TRBD1
CDR3nt: TGTGCCAGCAGTTCCGACAGGGACCTAATCGGGCCCCAGCATTTT
CDR3aa: CASSSDRDLIGPQHF

v_gene: TRBV28
j_gene: TRBJ1-1
d_gene: TRBD1
CDR3nt: TGTGCCAGCAGGGGACAGATCATGAACACTGAAGCTTTCTTT
CDR3aa: CASRGQIMNTEAFF

v_gene: TRBV7-8
j_gene: TRBJ2-3
d_gene: .
CDR3nt: TGTGCCAGCAGCCCCTTGGGGCGGGAAGCAGATACGCAGTATTTT
CDR3aa: CASSPLGREADTQYF

v_gene: TRBV5-4
j_gene: TRBJ1-2
d_gene: .
CDR3nt: TGTGCCAGCAGCTTGACGACCGGGGGCTATGGCTACACCTTC
CDR3aa: CASSLTTGGYGYTF

v_gene: TRBV4-3
j_gene: TRBJ1-2
d_gene: .
CDR3nt: TGCGCCAGCAGCCCGGACAGAAGCTTCTATGGCTACACCTTC
CDR3aa: CASSPDRSFYGYTF

v_gene: TRBV5-4
j_gene: TRBJ1-2
d_gene: .
CDR3nt: TGTGCCAGCAGTCCGACAAGCCTCTATGGCTACACCTTC
CDR3aa: CASSPTSLYGYTF

v_gene: TRBV27
j_gene: TRBJ1-5
d_gene: .
CDR3nt: TGTGCCAGCAGCTTTCGGCGGGGTGACCAGCCCCAGCATTTT
CDR3aa: CASSFRRGDQPQHF

v_gene: TRBV28
j_gene: TRBJ1-2
d_gene: .
CDR3nt: TGTGCCAGCAGTGAGACAGACAACTATGGCTACACCTTC
CDR3aa: CASSETDNYGYTF

v_gene: TRBV9
j_gene: TRBJ2-7
d_gene: .
CDR3nt: TGTGCCAGCAGCCCTGCAACAGGATTATACGAGCAGTACTTC
CDR3aa: CASSPATGLYEQYF

v_gene: TRBV2
j_gene: TRBJ2-7
d_gene: TRBD2
CDR3nt: TGTGCCAGCAGATTAGCGGGAGTCGGAGAGCAGTACTTC
CDR3aa: CASRLAGVGEQYF

v_gene: TRBV10-3
j_gene: TRBJ2-5
d_gene: .
CDR3nt: TGTGCCATCAGTGAGAGTAGCGGAGTGGAGACCCAGTACTTC
CDR3aa: CAISESSGVETQYF

v_gene: TRBV4-3
j_gene: TRBJ2-3
d_gene: .
CDR3nt: TGCGCCAGCAGCCAAGATCAGGGTAGGGATACGCAGTATTTT
CDR3aa: CASSQDQGRDTQYF

v_gene: TRBV18
j_gene: TRBJ1-1
d_gene: TRBD1
CDR3nt: TGTGCCAGCTGGGCAGGGGGCGGGTTGAACACTGAAGCTTTCTTT
CDR3aa: CASWAGGGLNTEAFF

v_gene: TRBV27
j_gene: TRBJ1-3
d_gene: TRBD1
CDR3nt: TGTGCCAGCAGTAAAGGACAGGGGGTTGGAAACACCATATATTTT
CDR3aa: CASSKGQGVGNTIYF

v_gene: TRBV5-1
j_gene: TRBJ1-3
d_gene: .
CDR3nt: TGCGCCAGCAGCGAGGACACGTCTGGAAACACCATATATTTT
CDR3aa: CASSEDTSGNTIYF

v_gene: TRBV5-6
j_gene: TRBJ2-7
d_gene: .
CDR3nt: TGTGCCAGCAGCTCTCCTGGACTGGTCCACGAGCAGTACTTC
CDR3aa: CASSSPGLVHEQYF

v_gene: TRBV7-3
j_gene: TRBJ2-3
d_gene: .
CDR3nt: TGTGCCAGCAGCTCGACGCTAGGTGATACGCAGTATTTT
CDR3aa: CASSSTLGDTQYF

v_gene: TRBV11-2
j_gene: TRBJ2-7
d_gene: TRBD2
CDR3nt: TGTGCCAGCAGCCAAAGCGGGAGGGTTGGTGAGCAGTACTTC
CDR3aa: CASSQSGRVGEQYF

v_gene: TRBV7-4
j_gene: TRBJ2-2
d_gene: TRBD2
CDR3nt: TGTGCCAGCAGCTTCGGCGGGAGCACCGGGGAGCTGTTTTTT
CDR3aa: CASSFGGSTGELFF

v_gene: TRBV4-3
j_gene: TRBJ2-7
d_gene: TRBD1
CDR3nt: TGCGCCAGCAGCCAGGGACAGGGGGCTTCCTACGAGCAGTACTTC
CDR3aa: CASSQGQGASYEQYF

v_gene: TRBV11-1
j_gene: TRBJ1-2
d_gene: TRBD1
CDR3nt: TGTGCCAGCAGCTCGGGACAGGGGAACTATGGCTACACCTTC
CDR3aa: CASSSGQGNYGYTF

v_gene: TRBV11-3
j_gene: TRBJ2-7
d_gene: .
CDR3nt: TGTGCCAGCAGCTTAGAAAGGTGGTCCGACAGTACCTACGAGCAGTACTTC
CDR3aa: CASSLERWSDSTYEQYF

v_gene: TRBV11-3
j_gene: TRBJ2-7
d_gene: TRBD2
CDR3nt: TGTGCCAGCAGCCCGGGACTAGCGGGAATTTACGAGCAGTACTTC
CDR3aa: CASSPGLAGIYEQYF

v_gene: TRBV9
j_gene: TRBJ1-1
d_gene: .
CDR3nt: TGTGCCAGCAGCCCGCGTGGGGGGTTCAACACTGAAGCTTTCTTT
CDR3aa: CASSPRGGFNTEAFF

v_gene: TRBV7-6
j_gene: TRBJ2-7
d_gene: .
CDR3nt: TGTGCCAGCAGCTTGGGAGTTTCCTACGAGCAGTACTTC
CDR3aa: CASSLGVSYEQYF

v_gene: TRBV29-1
j_gene: TRBJ1-5
d_gene: .
CDR3nt: TGCAGCGTGGGGACTGATAGCAATCAGCCCCAGCATTTT
CDR3aa: CSVGTDSNQPQHF

v_gene: TRBV7-9
j_gene: TRBJ1-4
d_gene: TRBD1
CDR3nt: TGTGCCAGCAGCGAGGGACAGGGCGAGCCTAATGAAAAACTGTTTTTT
CDR3aa: CASSEGQGEPNEKLFF

v_gene: TRBV6-5
j_gene: TRBJ2-5
d_gene: .
CDR3nt: TGTGCCAGCAGCCTGGGAGTTGAGGGTGGAGAGACCCAGTACTTC
CDR3aa: CASSLGVEGGETQYF

v_gene: TRBV7-9
j_gene: TRBJ1-2
d_gene: .
CDR3nt: TGTGCCAGCATTCCCTCGGGTAGCTTCTATGGCTACACCTTC
CDR3aa: CASIPSGSFYGYTF

v_gene: TRBV11-1
j_gene: TRBJ2-7
d_gene: TRBD1
CDR3nt: TGTGCCAGCAGCTTAGGGGGGACAGGGGTCTCCTACGAGCAGTACTTC
CDR3aa: CASSLGGTGVSYEQYF

v_gene: TRBV28
j_gene: TRBJ1-5
d_gene: .
CDR3nt: TGTGCCGCAATGTCAGGGAATCAGCCCCAGCATTTT
CDR3aa: CAAMSGNQPQHF

v_gene: TRBV4-1
j_gene: TRBJ2-5
d_gene: TRBD2
CDR3nt: TGCGCCAGCAGCCAAGATCAGCAGGGAGGGAAGACCCAGTACTTC
CDR3aa: CASSQDQQGGKTQYF

v_gene: TRBV27
j_gene: TRBJ1-1
d_gene: TRBD1
CDR3nt: TGTGCCAGCACCCCCCGGACAGGTATGAACACTGAAGCTTTCTTT
CDR3aa: CASTPRTGMNTEAFF

v_gene: TRBV30
j_gene: TRBJ1-4
d_gene: .
CDR3nt: TGTGCCTGGTCTGCGGGACTGTCGGGAGGAAAACTGTTTTTT
CDR3aa: CAWSAGLSGGKLFF

v_gene: TRBV15
j_gene: TRBJ1-1
d_gene: .
CDR3nt: TGTGCCACCAGCAGAGATCTGAGCACTGAAGCTTTCTTT
CDR3aa: CATSRDLSTEAFF

v_gene: TRBV4-2
j_gene: TRBJ2-2
d_gene: TRBD2
CDR3nt: TGTGCCAGCAGCCAGAGCGGCCCGGGTAGCGGGAGGGCCGACACCGGGGAGCTGTTTTTT
CDR3aa: CASSQSGPGSGRADTGELFF

v_gene: TRBV6-1
j_gene: TRBJ2-2
d_gene: TRBD2
CDR3nt: TGTGCCAGCAGTGGGGGGGAGGGGACGGGGGAGCTGTTTTTT
CDR3aa: CASSGGEGTGELFF

v_gene: TRBV5-1
j_gene: TRBJ2-3
d_gene: TRBD1
CDR3nt: TGCGCCAGCAGCTTGGGGACAGGTAATTGGTTGGATACGCAGTATTTT
CDR3aa: CASSLGTGNWLDTQYF

v_gene: TRBV25-1
j_gene: TRBJ2-3
d_gene: TRBD1
CDR3nt: TGTGCCAGCAGTGACCGGGACAGGGGGCCCCACACAGATACGCAGTATTTT
CDR3aa: CASSDRDRGPHTDTQYF

v_gene: TRBV7-3
j_gene: TRBJ2-2
d_gene: TRBD1
CDR3nt: TGTGCCAGCAGCCCTGGGACAGGTGGCGGGGAGCTGTTTTTT
CDR3aa: CASSPGTGGGELFF

v_gene: TRBV2
j_gene: TRBJ2-5
d_gene: .
CDR3nt: TGTGCCAGCAGGTTGTCGTTGCAGACAAGAGAAGAGACCCAGTACTTC
CDR3aa: CASRLSLQTREETQYF

v_gene: TRBV28
j_gene: TRBJ1-5
d_gene: TRBD1
CDR3nt: TGTGCCAGCAGTTTCCTACCCTGGACAGGGAACAATCAGCCCCAGCATTTT
CDR3aa: CASSFLPWTGNNQPQHF

v_gene: TRBV28
j_gene: TRBJ1-5
d_gene: .
CDR3nt: TGTGCCAGCAGTCACCGTGCTGGAGGGTTTACCAATCAGCCCCAGCATTTT
CDR3aa: CASSHRAGGFTNQPQHF

v_gene: TRBV5-4
j_gene: TRBJ2-2
d_gene: TRBD2
CDR3nt: TGTGCCAGCAGCTTGGGGGGACTAGCGGGGCCTGGGACCGGGGAGCTGTTTTTT
CDR3aa: CASSLGGLAGPGTGELFF

v_gene: TRBV28
j_gene: TRBJ1-2
d_gene: .
CDR3nt: TGTGCCAGCAGTTCTCCGACAGGAGCCTATGGCTACACCTTC
CDR3aa: CASSSPTGAYGYTF

v_gene: TRBV18
j_gene: TRBJ2-5
d_gene: .
CDR3nt: TGTGCCAGCTCACCAACCCAACGGGAGACCCAGTACTTC
CDR3aa: CASSPTQRETQYF

v_gene: TRBV27
j_gene: TRBJ1-3
d_gene: TRBD1
CDR3nt: TGTGCCAGCAGTTTAGTGGGACAGGGGCTTTATGGAAACACCATATATTTT
CDR3aa: CASSLVGQGLYGNTIYF

v_gene: TRBV19
j_gene: TRBJ2-7
d_gene: .
CDR3nt: TGTGCCAGTAGAGGCGGGCAGAGCTACGAGCAGTACTTC
CDR3aa: CASRGGQSYEQYF

v_gene: TRBV28
j_gene: TRBJ1-2
d_gene: TRBD1
CDR3nt: TGTGCCAGCACCCGACAGGGCCCTTATGGCTACACCTTC
CDR3aa: CASTRQGPYGYTF

v_gene: TRBV4-3
j_gene: TRBJ2-5
d_gene: .
CDR3nt: TGCGCCAGCAGCCAACACCAAGGGGGGGGAACGGGGGAGACCCAGTACTTC
CDR3aa: CASSQHQGGGTGETQYF

v_gene: TRBV6-5
j_gene: TRBJ2-5
d_gene: TRBD1
CDR3nt: TGTGCCAGCACCCCAGGGGGAGCGCTGGAGACCCAGTACTTC
CDR3aa: CASTPGGALETQYF

v_gene: TRBV10-3
j_gene: TRBJ2-3
d_gene: TRBD2
CDR3nt: TGTGCCATCCATAGGGCGGGAGGGCCGACGGATACGCAGTATTTT
CDR3aa: CAIHRAGGPTDTQYF

v_gene: TRBV7-9
j_gene: TRBJ1-5
d_gene: .
CDR3nt: TGTGCCAGCGGGGGGGACAATCAGCCCCAGCATTTT
CDR3aa: CASGGDNQPQHF

v_gene: TRBV7-6
j_gene: TRBJ2-1
d_gene: TRBD1
CDR3nt: TGTGCCAGCAGCACTCGGGACAGGGTCTACAATGAGCAGTTCTTC
CDR3aa: CASSTRDRVYNEQFF